This T cell receptor (beta chain) was identified in a study of shared clonotypes between healthy human individuals. Study observations and caveats: Rarefaction showed that sequencing of sorted subsets was incomplete (despite large depth).

The authors divided CD4+ cells into CD45RA+ naive and CD45RA-negative memory subsets. This CDR3 is 13 amino acids long. V was clipped by 0 bases and J by 5 bases, with 8 bases between them. Germline V lookup: CDR1 SGHTS, CDR2 YDEGEE. In the original processing: ImmunoSEQ output lacked quality scores and full-length reads, limiting matched filtering. Libraries were prepared by immunoSEQ multiplex PCR; TCRdb keeps only in-frame clonotypes and omits some of them. Clonal size and the V and J genes are those of that table, whereas D and trimming came from the DNA. The data contain hundreds of thousands of clones, 73% of them seen just once; the ten biggest clones take up around 2%. Comments on this clone: What it recognizes is unknown.

The sample consisted of memory CD4+ T cells sorted from blood. Subset meaning: CD45RA-negative fraction. The V gene is TRBV5-8, the J gene TRBJ2-5; D is unresolved. The sequence came from a woman in her 30s in good health. The chain's CDR3 is CASSLGFSETQYF. CDR3 nucleotide sequence: TGTGCCAGCAGCTTGGGATTTTCGGAGACCCAGTACTTC. Using reference TRBV5-8 and TRBJ2-5 for the parts outside the CDR3, the full variable domain is EAGVTQSPTHLIKTRGQQATLRCSPISGHTSVYWYQQALGLGLQFLLWYDEGEERNRGNFPPRFSGRQFPNYSSELNVNALELEDSALYLCASSLGFSETQYFGPGTRLLVL.